This paragraph reports one T cell receptor (beta chain). CDR1 and CDR2 (germline): LGHNT, FRNRAP. The CDR3 runs to 13 residues. Trimming took 6 bases from V and 3 from J, leaving 11 bases between them. This sample was taken from a study of early stage breast cancer tumors. Libraries were prepared by immunoSEQ multiplex PCR; TCRdb keeps only in-frame clonotypes and omits some of them. Of 20,000 to 25,000 clones listed, 60% to 70% are singletons. The receptor was derived from a person between 55 and 70 years old with breast cancer. The sequenced sample consisted of breast tumor tissue. The rearrangement links TRBV12-5 to TRBJ1-2; D perhaps matches TRBD1 (5 bases). The CDR3 spells CASGHQTDYGYTF. As DNA, the CDR3 is TGTGCTAGTGGCCACCAGACAGACTATGGCTACACCTTC.